Reported below is one T cell receptor beta chain. This clone's antigen is unknown. No qualities accompany the bases; no much larger clone lies one base away. Hyperthyroidism patients were newly diagnosed, had a disease duration of under 2 months, and were aged 18 to 65 years. Patients with uncontrolled infections, other autoimmune diseases, pregnancy or lactation were excluded. Clinical symptoms, serum thyroxine and TRAb, thyroid ultrasound, and orbital computed tomography formed the basis for the diagnoses. Blood from progressor patients was collected at the time of first diagnosis with hyperthyroidism, before any ophthalmopathy symptoms had appeared. PBMCs were isolated from 10 ml of fresh peripheral blood by Ficoll-Paque density gradient centrifugation. Progressor patients were defined as those initially diagnosed with Graves' hyperthyroidism in whom ophthalmopathy developed during follow-up. Trizol reagent was used to extract total RNA, and RNA quality was then checked on an Agilent 2100 Bioanalyzer.

V is pruned by 1 base and J by 2 bases, leaving 2 bases of the junction without a gene match. The CDR3 has 14 amino acids, counting the end cysteine and phenylalanine. Kept here is only the CDR3 DNA, which spans 42 bases and is read in frame from base 1. The germline V gene supplies CDR1 MGHRA and CDR2 YSYEKL. TCR beta CDR3 regions were amplified from RNA transcripts. The TCR CDR3 was subjected to a first round of RT-PCR using the HTBI primer set and the Qiagen OneStep RT-PCR kit. Libraries were constructed in a second round of multiplex PCR, after which size selection and purification were carried out. The libraries were sequenced on an Illumina HiSeq2000 using paired-end 100 bp reads. The study's processing was this. SOAPnuke was used to process the raw data, with reads discarded if the reads contained adapters or uncalled bases, had a mean Phred below 15, or lacked an exact constant-primer or identifier match. High-quality paired reads were merged with COPE v1.2.5, and unique nucleotide sequences were defined as clonotypes. MiTCR v1.1 was used to align clonotypes to the IMGT TRBV, TRBD and TRBJ reference segments. Analysis was restricted to V-J combinations with a frequency above 0.0001, which covered 98% to 99.2% of repertoires. The TCS score was defined as F50 (clonal expansion) divided by E x V (chaos), with BLOSUM62-based TCRdist calculated between CDR3 peptides within each V-J. Welch's t-statistics and random forest reduced roughly 530 V-J features to roughly 13, which were used in a naive Bayes classifier (R e1071). TCRdb reanalyzed the raw reads on its own, using fastp at Q25 for trimming and MiXCR for clone calling, and kept in-frame beta chains. One record per CDR3 amino acid sequence lists the most common genes and DNA. These V and J calls rely on TCRdb rather than the paper's analysis. The sample table lists 350,000 to 450,000 distinct CDR3 sequences, approximately 18% of them with a count of one. The ten largest clones capture approximately 35% of the sample.

The data derive from a study of T cells in Graves' hyperthyroidism and ophthalmopathy (dated by TCRdb to the late 2010s). General notes on the study: Peripheral blood was collected at initial diagnosis, before any treatment. The 95 to 100 discovery patients were randomly divided into training and test sets at a 7:3 ratio. To identify TCR V-J signatures that set the groups apart, the researchers used a discovery cohort of 100 or so patients, made up of 40 to 45 with Graves' ophthalmopathy and about 60 with stable Graves' hyperthyroidism. After blood sampling, hyperthyroidism patients were treated with methimazole at a starting dose of 30 mg daily, and ophthalmopathy patients were treated with high-dose intravenous methylprednisolone. TCR Vbeta CDR3 sequencing of some 140 peripheral blood samples (fewer than 45 ophthalmopathy, under 80 hyperthyroidism and approximately 17 progressor patients) is reported in the paper. An independent validation cohort of about 19 hyperthyroidism patients and more than 15 patients who later progressed to ophthalmopathy tested prospective prediction of ophthalmopathy. The study also compared thyroid tissue and blood T-cell repertoires from five or six Graves' hyperthyroidism patients. General conclusions and limits of the study: Blood samples also contained most of the expanded thyroid clonotypes (frequency above 0.001), which suggests that blood repertoires may reflect thyroid immune responses. No statistical method was used to set the sample size in advance, and investigators knew the group allocation. A 13 V-J signature model separated ophthalmopathy from stable hyperthyroidism, with around 88% sensitivity and around 84% specificity in cross-validation and 80%/75% in testing. During validation, the model predicted progression to ophthalmopathy a median of around 6 months ahead of onset, with roughly 65% sensitivity and around 73% specificity.

The material sequenced was blood. This receptor was obtained from a woman in her 30s with Graves' hyperthyroidism that later progressed to Graves' ophthalmopathy. This chain is built from TRBV4-1 and TRBJ2-7; 7 nucleotides in the junction match TRBD1. The CDR3 protein: CASSQADRTYEQYF. The DNA sequence is TGCGCCAGCAGCCAAGCGGACAGGACCTACGAGCAGTACTTC.